This TCR beta chain was captured in a study of CD8 T cells in ankylosing spondylitis. Study-wide points: A CD8+ phenotype characterized the disease-linked clones, which were relatively rare in peripheral blood. Earlier work had already found some motif variants in reactive arthritis synovial fluid and blood. Clones linked to disease were reported to show significant enrichment in matched ankylosing spondylitis synovial fluid.

The length of the CDR3 is 14 residues. V lost 5 bases to trimming and J lost 4 bases, with 13 bases between them. This clonotype was detected a few times. Its antigen remains unknown. Quantitative 5'-RACE was performed with molecular barcodes, and it yielded the TCR beta libraries. TCRdb ran MiXCR on the 5' RACE reads and lists one entry per CDR3 protein. The sample comprises roughly 190,000 distinct CDR3 sequences, around 13% of which are singletons, and more than 15% rests with the top ten. This TCR came from a male donor with ankylosing spondylitis or in good health (not recorded which). V gene TRBV12-3 or TRBV12-4 combines with J gene TRBJ2-3; D is undetermined. The sample taken for sequencing was blood, either unsorted or a sorted T cell fraction (not recorded which). For the CDR3, the DNA is TGTGCCAGCAGTCCTCCTCTAAGGGCAGATACGCAGTATTTT. Translated: CASSPPLRADTQYF.